The clone carrying this T cell receptor beta chain has ten or more counts. The antigen is undetermined. Previously, flow cytometry had revealed CD8+CD57+ cell expansion in the patients chosen for sequencing. The patients, all of them, had severe acquired aplastic anemia. Patients had received no therapy at the time of blood sampling. This specimen belongs to a study of CD8+CD57+ T cells in acquired aplastic anemia. Overall study findings and caveats: Comparison of patients with controls identified nearly 30 shared CD8+ CDR3 sequences.

J lost 3 bases, V lost 1 base, and 2 bases had no gene match. The CDR3 is made up of 14 amino acids. Per the germline V gene, CDR1 is MGHRA and CDR2 is YSYEKL. Genomic DNA constituted the template upon which TCR beta VDJ and CDR3 profiling was performed. In TCRdb, the reads were re-called with MiXCR into one record per CDR3 protein. This sample carries over 150,000 distinct CDR3 sequences, about three fifths of them seen once, and the ten largest clones take roughly 42%. The TCR sequence derives from a human donor with aplastic anemia. Sequencing used sorted CD4+, CD8+, or CD8+CD57+ T cells (not recorded which) from PBMCs. The rearrangement links TRBV4-1 to TRBJ1-2, with 7 bases that match TRBD1. CDR3 loop: CASSQGRGDYGYTF. CDR3 coding DNA: TGCGCCAGCAGCCAAGGCAGGGGGGACTATGGCTACACCTTC.